These T cell receptor beta chains were read from a single sample in a study of cytomegalovirus exposure and HLA in healthy donors. The table came from immunoSEQ multiplex PCR; TCRdb's copy has only in-frame clones and leaves some out. This sample has approximately 140,000 clones, with around 60% found just once. The sample consisted of PBMCs. These TCRs come from a woman aged 60 to 75 in good health and CMV-seropositive. CDR3s include the opening cysteine and the closing phenylalanine or tryptophan. Fields, in order: J gene, clone size, V gene, D gene, CDR3 protein, CDR3 DNA. A D gene is named only where the DNA matches it firmly. The listing skips clone size in some rows; elsewhere it reads once, few, many or a size class.

j_call: TRBJ2-3; clone_size: -; v_call: TRBV25-1; d_call: -; cdr3_aa: CASSALGHSSTDTQYF; cdr3_nt: TGTGCCAGCAGTGCCCTGGGACATTCTAGCACAGATACGCAGTATTTT
j_call: TRBJ2-1; clone_size: few; v_call: TRBV28; d_call: -; cdr3_aa: CASSWDTYNEQFF; cdr3_nt: TGTGCCAGCAGTTGGGACACCTACAATGAGCAGTTCTTC
j_call: TRBJ1-2; clone_size: -; v_call: TRBV19; d_call: -; cdr3_aa: CASSISGRVYGYTF; cdr3_nt: TGTGCCAGTAGTATATCCGGCAGGGTCTATGGCTACACCTTC
j_call: TRBJ2-7; clone_size: few; v_call: TRBV6-5; d_call: -; cdr3_aa: CASSTPREQYF; cdr3_nt: TGTGCCAGCAGTACCCCGCGAGAGCAGTACTTC
j_call: TRBJ2-5; clone_size: few; v_call: TRBV7-2; d_call: TRBD2; cdr3_aa: CASSLGHGGETQYF; cdr3_nt: TGTGCCAGCAGCTTAGGTCACGGGGGGGAGACCCAGTACTTC
j_call: TRBJ2-5; clone_size: -; v_call: TRBV5-1; d_call: -; cdr3_aa: CASSFPGEETQYF; cdr3_nt: TGCGCCAGCAGCTTCCCGGGAGAGGAGACCCAGTACTTC
j_call: TRBJ1-3; clone_size: -; v_call: TRBV9; d_call: TRBD1; cdr3_aa: CASSAGTGSSGNTIYF; cdr3_nt: TGTGCCAGCAGCGCCGGGACAGGTAGCTCTGGAAACACCATATATTTT
j_call: TRBJ1-1; clone_size: -; v_call: TRBV11-2; d_call: TRBD1; cdr3_aa: CASSLVQGANEAFF; cdr3_nt: TGTGCCAGCAGCCTTGTCCAGGGGGCTAATGAAGCTTTCTTT
j_call: TRBJ2-1; clone_size: -; v_call: TRBV5-1; d_call: TRBD1; cdr3_aa: CASSEQGADNEQFF; cdr3_nt: TGCGCCAGCAGCGAACAGGGGGCGGACAATGAGCAGTTCTTC
j_call: TRBJ1-3; clone_size: once; v_call: TRBV11-2; d_call: TRBD1; cdr3_aa: CASSKSGTAGNTIYF; cdr3_nt: TGTGCCAGCAGCAAATCCGGGACAGCTGGAAACACCATATATTTT
j_call: TRBJ2-7; clone_size: -; v_call: TRBV9; d_call: TRBD1; cdr3_aa: CASSGSGTDSYEQYF; cdr3_nt: TGTGCCAGCAGCGGATCCGGGACAGACTCCTACGAGCAGTACTTC
j_call: TRBJ2-7; clone_size: -; v_call: TRBV18; d_call: TRBD1; cdr3_aa: CASSPRTGAVEQYF; cdr3_nt: TGTGCCAGCTCACCACGGACAGGGGCGGTCGAGCAGTACTTC
j_call: TRBJ2-5; clone_size: -; v_call: TRBV15; d_call: TRBD1; cdr3_aa: CATSAPTGRETQYF; cdr3_nt: TGTGCCACCAGCGCACCGACAGGGAGAGAGACCCAGTACTTC
j_call: TRBJ1-1; clone_size: once; v_call: TRBV5-3; d_call: TRBD1; cdr3_aa: CARSSGTGATEAFF; cdr3_nt: TGTGCCAGAAGCTCTGGGACAGGGGCCACTGAAGCTTTCTTT
j_call: TRBJ2-1; clone_size: once; v_call: TRBV6-4; d_call: -; cdr3_aa: CATPTGTPGSSSYNEQFF; cdr3_nt: TGTGCCACCCCGACCGGGACACCGGGTAGTAGCTCCTACAATGAGCAGTTCTTC
j_call: TRBJ1-3; clone_size: few; v_call: TRBV25-1; d_call: -; cdr3_aa: CASSASGGSGNTIYF; cdr3_nt: TGTGCCAGCAGTGCCTCCGGCGGCTCTGGAAACACCATATATTTT
j_call: TRBJ1-5; clone_size: few; v_call: TRBV28; d_call: -; cdr3_aa: CASSPRVYSNQPQHF; cdr3_nt: TGTGCCAGCAGTCCCAGGGTTTATAGCAATCAGCCCCAGCATTTT
j_call: TRBJ2-3; clone_size: once; v_call: TRBV21-1; d_call: -; cdr3_aa: CASSKATGGHASTDTQYF; cdr3_nt: TGTGCCAGCAGCAAAGCGACGGGAGGGCACGCTAGCACAGATACGCAGTATTTT
j_call: TRBJ2-1; clone_size: -; v_call: TRBV7-2; d_call: TRBD2; cdr3_aa: CASSYPLSGSYNEQFF; cdr3_nt: TGTGCCAGCAGCTACCCTTTGAGCGGGAGTTACAATGAGCAGTTCTTC
j_call: TRBJ2-5; clone_size: -; v_call: TRBV5-1; d_call: -; cdr3_aa: CASSLAPTSRAGRMKTQYF; cdr3_nt: TGCGCCAGCAGCTTGGCCCCCACTAGCCGGGCTGGGAGGATGAAGACCCAGTACTTC
j_call: TRBJ2-7; clone_size: -; v_call: TRBV7-8; d_call: TRBD2; cdr3_aa: CASSPAGLAGDSPYEQYF; cdr3_nt: TGTGCCAGCAGCCCGGCGGGACTAGCGGGCGACAGTCCCTACGAGCAGTACTTC
j_call: TRBJ1-1; clone_size: few; v_call: TRBV7-7; d_call: -; cdr3_aa: CASSLAQSNTEAFF; cdr3_nt: TGTGCTAGCAGCTTAGCACAGTCGAACACTGAAGCTTTCTTT
j_call: TRBJ2-3; clone_size: -; v_call: TRBV4-3; d_call: -; cdr3_aa: CASSPRSAGNTDTQYF; cdr3_nt: TGCGCCAGCAGCCCACGGTCTGCGGGCAACACAGATACGCAGTATTTT
j_call: TRBJ2-7; clone_size: -; v_call: TRBV7-8; d_call: TRBD2; cdr3_aa: CASSTRTSGIYSSYEQYF; cdr3_nt: TGTGCCAGCAGCACGCGGACTAGCGGGATATATTCCTCCTACGAGCAGTACTTC
j_call: TRBJ1-5; clone_size: few; v_call: TRBV7-8; d_call: -; cdr3_aa: CASSRSGQVGQPQHF; cdr3_nt: TGTGCCAGCAGCAGATCTGGGCAGGTGGGTCAGCCCCAGCATTTT
j_call: TRBJ1-2; clone_size: -; v_call: TRBV18; d_call: TRBD1; cdr3_aa: CASSPGTGSGGYTF; cdr3_nt: TGTGCCAGCTCACCAGGGACAGGGTCTGGTGGCTACACCTTC
j_call: TRBJ2-5; clone_size: -; v_call: TRBV7-9; d_call: -; cdr3_aa: CASSSTGLAQYF; cdr3_nt: TGTGCCAGCAGCTCGACTGGTCTTGCCCAGTACTTC
j_call: TRBJ1-5; clone_size: -; v_call: TRBV6-5; d_call: -; cdr3_aa: CASRPDGGVYQPQHF; cdr3_nt: TGTGCCAGCAGGCCCGACGGGGGAGTGTATCAGCCCCAGCATTTT
j_call: TRBJ2-7; clone_size: -; v_call: TRBV25-1; d_call: -; cdr3_aa: CASTDLSSAPYEQYF; cdr3_nt: TGTGCCAGCACCGACCTGTCCAGCGCGCCCTACGAGCAGTACTTC
j_call: TRBJ2-1; clone_size: -; v_call: TRBV7-2; d_call: -; cdr3_aa: CASSLEGLPRNEQFF; cdr3_nt: TGTGCCAGCAGCTTAGAGGGACTCCCCAGGAATGAGCAGTTCTTC
j_call: TRBJ1-1; clone_size: -; v_call: TRBV4-2; d_call: -; cdr3_aa: CASSQEPAVTEAFF; cdr3_nt: TGTGCCAGCAGCCAAGAACCGGCGGTCACTGAAGCTTTCTTT
j_call: TRBJ2-7; clone_size: -; v_call: TRBV28; d_call: -; cdr3_aa: CASSLSGRAYEQYF; cdr3_nt: TGTGCCAGCAGTTTAAGCGGCAGAGCCTACGAGCAGTACTTC
j_call: TRBJ2-7; clone_size: -; v_call: TRBV7-9; d_call: TRBD2; cdr3_aa: CSSSLDPQGLAVYEQYF; cdr3_nt: TGTTCCAGCAGCTTAGACCCCCAGGGACTAGCGGTTTACGAGCAGTACTTC
j_call: TRBJ2-6; clone_size: -; v_call: TRBV2; d_call: -; cdr3_aa: CASSGQRMNSGANVLTF; cdr3_nt: TGTGCCAGCAGCGGACAACGCATGAACTCTGGGGCCAACGTCCTGACTTTC
j_call: TRBJ2-2; clone_size: -; v_call: TRBV28; d_call: TRBD1; cdr3_aa: CASSRDRAGELFF; cdr3_nt: TGTGCCAGCAGCCGGGACAGGGCCGGGGAGCTGTTTTTT
j_call: TRBJ2-5; clone_size: -; v_call: TRBV11-1; d_call: -; cdr3_aa: CASSLVMQGGETQYF; cdr3_nt: TGTGCCAGCAGCTTAGTGATGCAGGGTGGCGAGACCCAGTACTTC
j_call: TRBJ2-2; clone_size: -; v_call: TRBV28; d_call: -; cdr3_aa: CASIRGANTGELFF; cdr3_nt: TGTGCCAGCATAAGGGGTGCGAACACCGGGGAGCTGTTTTTT
j_call: TRBJ2-7; clone_size: -; v_call: TRBV6-4; d_call: TRBD2; cdr3_aa: CASSHYLLAGGPYEQYF; cdr3_nt: TGTGCCAGCAGTCATTACCTCCTAGCGGGAGGACCCTACGAGCAGTACTTC
j_call: TRBJ1-5; clone_size: -; v_call: TRBV28; d_call: -; cdr3_aa: CASSAKQPQHF; cdr3_nt: TGTGCCAGCAGTGCTAAACAGCCCCAGCATTTT
j_call: TRBJ1-2; clone_size: -; v_call: TRBV7-2; d_call: -; cdr3_aa: CASSLANGVNYGYTF; cdr3_nt: TGTGCCAGCAGCTTAGCAAATGGAGTCAACTATGGCTACACCTTC
j_call: TRBJ1-1; clone_size: once; v_call: TRBV28; d_call: TRBD1; cdr3_aa: CASSHTDRADTEAFF; cdr3_nt: TGTGCCAGCAGTCATACGGACAGGGCGGACACTGAAGCTTTCTTT
j_call: TRBJ1-5; clone_size: -; v_call: TRBV2; d_call: -; cdr3_aa: CASRERDNSNQPQHF; cdr3_nt: TGTGCCAGCAGAGAACGGGACAATAGCAATCAGCCCCAGCATTTT
j_call: TRBJ2-7; clone_size: once; v_call: TRBV29-1; d_call: TRBD2; cdr3_aa: CSVKLAGVGQYF; cdr3_nt: TGCAGCGTTAAACTAGCGGGAGTAGGGCAGTACTTC
j_call: TRBJ2-1; clone_size: -; v_call: TRBV21-1; d_call: -; cdr3_aa: CASSARAGGHYNEQFF; cdr3_nt: TGTGCCAGCAGCGCGCGAGCGGGAGGCCATTACAATGAGCAGTTCTTC
j_call: TRBJ1-2; clone_size: -; v_call: TRBV18; d_call: -; cdr3_aa: CASSPPGTSNYGYTF; cdr3_nt: TGTGCCAGCTCACCACCCGGGACATCTAACTATGGCTACACCTTC
j_call: TRBJ2-1; clone_size: -; v_call: TRBV4-3; d_call: TRBD2; cdr3_aa: CASSQDSGVNYNEQFF; cdr3_nt: TGCGCCAGCAGCCAAGATAGCGGGGTGAACTACAATGAGCAGTTCTTC
j_call: TRBJ1-3; clone_size: -; v_call: TRBV28; d_call: -; cdr3_aa: CASEGEKSGNTIYF; cdr3_nt: TGTGCCAGCGAGGGGGAGAAGTCTGGAAACACCATATATTTT
j_call: TRBJ2-1; clone_size: -; v_call: TRBV7-8; d_call: TRBD2; cdr3_aa: CASSSHLLLAGQSSYNEQFF; cdr3_nt: TGTGCCAGCAGCTCCCACCTGTTACTAGCGGGGCAAAGCTCCTACAATGAGCAGTTCTTC
j_call: TRBJ1-5; clone_size: -; v_call: TRBV28; d_call: -; cdr3_aa: CASGRPSFWEDQPQHF; cdr3_nt: TGTGCCAGTGGGCGCCCTTCATTTTGGGAGGATCAGCCCCAGCATTTT
j_call: TRBJ2-1; clone_size: -; v_call: TRBV6-6; d_call: TRBD2; cdr3_aa: CASSYTLAGGGEQFF; cdr3_nt: TGTGCCAGCAGTTACACACTAGCGGGAGGGGGTGAGCAGTTCTTC